Presented here are 27 T cell receptor beta chains from one specimen sequenced in a study of T cells in Graves' hyperthyroidism and ophthalmopathy. The CDR3 regions of TCR beta were amplified from RNA transcripts. Researchers ran a first-round RT-PCR on the TCR CDR3 using the HTBI primer set. TCRdb reprocessed the multiplex PCR reads via MiXCR and lists one record per CDR3 protein. The sample has about 570,000 distinct CDR3 sequences, about 14% seen once. The material sequenced was blood. These TCRs come from a woman aged 40-49 years with Graves' hyperthyroidism.

This clonotype was seen repeatedly, ten times or more. The chain combines TRBV12-3 or TRBV12-4 with TRBJ2-7, with 9 bases aligning to TRBD2. The CDR3 has 14 amino acids. Unmatched junction bases numbered 7, after V lost 6 bases and J lost 4 bases. DNA of the CDR3: TGTGCCAGCAGGCGGGGGGGCGAACTGTACGAGCAGTACTTC. Its protein is CASRRGGELYEQYF.

In this sample, this clonotype turned up many times. V gene TRBV12-3 or TRBV12-4 combines with J gene TRBJ1-1; no definite D call. V lost 3 bases and J 4 bases, leaving 15 bases between the germline ends. The CDR3 covers 15 residues. The CDR3 nucleotides read TGTGCCAGCAGTTTGGACGTCATAGCGGGCACTGAAGCTTTCTTT. Its protein product is CASSLDVIAGTEAFF.

The rearrangement joins TRBV20-1 to TRBJ2-4; no definite D call. Germline loops: CDR1 DFQATT, CDR2 SNEGSKA (reference sequence). V was clipped by 7 bases and J by 0 bases, with 13 bases between them. This CDR3 comprises 14 residues. The CDR3 DNA sequence: TGCAGTGTCCCCGACACGGTAGCCAAAAACATTCAGTACTTC. Translated, it gives CSVPDTVAKNIQYF.

This clonotype was found many times. The gene calls are TRBV28 and TRBJ2-7; D is possibly TRBD2 (6 bases). V was shortened by 6 bases and J by 0 bases, with 9 bases between the two germline ends. This CDR3 spans 13 amino acids. Per the germline V gene, CDR1 is MDHEN and CDR2 is SYDVKM. DNA of the CDR3: TGTGCCAGCAGGGGAGGCCACTCCTACGAGCAGTACTTC. It encodes CASRGGHSYEQYF.

This clonotype was seen a handful of times. V gene TRBV20-1 combines with J gene TRBJ2-1; D is uncertain. CDR1 is DFQATT, CDR2 SNEGSKA, per germline (reference sequence). V shed 6 bases and J shed 6 bases, with 18 bases lying between them. This CDR3 has 14 amino acids. Here the CDR3 reads CSAPTSKPRNEQFF. In DNA, the CDR3 is TGCAGTGCACCTACCTCGAAGCCTCGCAATGAGCAGTTCTTC.

This clonotype was recorded many times. V and J are TRBV2 and TRBJ2-3; 9 bases match TRBD2. The CDR3 length is 13 residues. CDR1 and CDR2 (germline): SNHLY, FYNNEI. Unmatched junction bases numbered 5, after V lost 6 bases and J lost 7 bases. The CDR3 nucleotides are TGTGCCAGCAGCGCGGGAGGGCCGAATACGCAGTATTTT. It translates to CASSAGGPNTQYF.

This clonotype was counted a few times. This chain connects TRBV20-1 to TRBJ2-3; perhaps TRBD2 as D (6 bases). The V end lost 0 bases, the J end lost 3 bases, and 10 bases lay between the germline ends. Germline V CDR1 and CDR2: DFQATT, SNEGSKA (reference sequence). The CDR3 runs to 14 residues. CDR3 in DNA: TGCAGTGCTAGAGACCCCGGAGGGACAGATACGCAGTATTTT. It codes for CSARDPGGTDTQYF.

This clonotype occurred many times. The chain recombines TRBV3-1 with TRBJ2-7; 8 bases match TRBD2. J gave up 3 bases and V 4 bases, and 17 bases lay outside the gene matches. The length of the CDR3 is 18 residues. Germline assignment: CDR1 LGHDT and CDR2 YNNKEL (reference sequence). The CDR3 bases are TGTGCCAGCAGCCCCGGGGGGTTAGCGGGGAGGGGGTACTACGAGCAGTACTTC. Its protein product is CASSPGGLAGRGYYEQYF.

V gene TRBV20-1 combines with J gene TRBJ2-7; 7 bases match TRBD2. Germline V gene lookup returns CDR1 DFQATT and CDR2 SNEGSKA (reference sequence). V was clipped by 1 base and J by 1 base; unmatched bases: 13. CDR3 length: 17 amino acids. This CDR3 reads CSARGSGIAGNSYEQYF. CDR3 sequence (DNA): TGCAGTGCTAGAGGGTCGGGGATAGCGGGTAATTCCTACGAGCAGTACTTC.

The sample holds a few counts of this clonotype. The CDR3 loop reads CASTPGQGHSPLHF. CDR3 coding DNA: TGTGCCAGCACGCCGGGACAGGGTCACTCACCCCTCCACTTT. This rearrangement joins TRBV6-2 or TRBV6-3 to TRBJ1-6; 9 bases line up with TRBD1. This CDR3 is built from 14 residues. The germline CDR1 and CDR2 sequences are MNHEY and SVGEGT. J gave up 10 bases and V 7 bases, and 8 bases lay outside the gene matches.

The genes are TRBV6-1 and TRBJ1-3, with D perhaps TRBD1 (6 bases). CDR3 length: 15 residues. V lost 1 base and J 4 bases, leaving 11 bases between the germline ends. The germline CDR1 and CDR2 sequences are MNHNS and SASEGT. In nucleotides, the CDR3 is TGTGCCAGCAGTGAAGGAGGGGGTCCAGGAAACACCATATATTTT. Translating gives CASSEGGGPGNTIYF.

This clonotype was detected many times. This chain links TRBV7-6 with TRBJ2-1, with 10 nucleotides matching TRBD2. The CDR3 consists of 14 residues. Germline values: CDR1 SGHVS, CDR2 FNYEAQ. After removal of 7 bases from V and 5 bases from J, the junction contained 5 bases not matched to a gene. CDR3 amino acids: CASMTSGLDNEQFF. The DNA of the CDR3 is TGTGCCAGCATGACTAGCGGGCTAGACAATGAGCAGTTCTTC.

Many counts were recorded for this clonotype. This chain uses TRBV4-1 with TRBJ2-1, with D perhaps matching TRBD1 (5 bases). This CDR3 is built from 15 residues. Germline V gene lookup returns CDR1 MGHRA and CDR2 YSYEKL. V lost 1 base and J 10 bases, leaving 17 bases between the germline ends. CDR3 nucleotide sequence: TGCGCCAGCAGCCAAGCCGACAGCCCCTTTAAGGAGCAGTTCTTC. Protein product: CASSQADSPFKEQFF.

This clonotype was detected ten times or more. The chain links TRBV27 to TRBJ2-1, with 8 positions matching TRBD1. V lost 8 bases, J lost 2 bases, and 11 bases stayed unmatched. Per the germline V gene, CDR1 is MNHEY and CDR2 is SMNVEV (reference sequence). The CDR3 length is 16 residues. CDR3 protein: CASYAARQGPYNEQFF. Here the CDR3 DNA reads TGTGCCAGCTACGCCGCGCGACAGGGGCCCTACAATGAGCAGTTCTTC.

This clonotype was detected many times. The chain carries TRBV12-3 or TRBV12-4 and TRBJ2-1; TRBD2 aligns across 7 bases. This CDR3 is built from 14 residues. V was clipped by 1 base and J by 6 bases; unmatched bases: 3. Written as DNA, the CDR3 is TGTGCCAGCAGTTTAGGTGGGAGGGCCAATGAGCAGTTCTTC. Translation gives CASSLGGRANEQFF.

The chain joins TRBV9 to TRBJ2-1; TRBD2 matches 8 bases. The CDR3 length is 14 residues. V shed 0 bases and J 9 bases; nucleotides not matched to a gene: 5. The germline gives CDR1 SGDLS, CDR2 YYNGEE. The CDR3 loop reads CASSVVLREAEQFF. CDR3 in DNA: TGTGCCAGCAGCGTAGTTTTGCGGGAGGCTGAGCAGTTCTTC.

DNA for the CDR3: TGCAGTGCCACAAACAGGGTAATCAGCACCGGGGAGCTGTTTTTT. Translated: CSATNRVISTGELFF. The chain couples TRBV20-1 to TRBJ2-2; a weak D match, TRBD1 (6 bases). Trimming took 6 bases from V and 4 from J, leaving 18 bases between them. This CDR3 has 15 residues. Per the germline V gene, CDR1 is DFQATT and CDR2 is SNEGSKA (reference sequence).

The V call is TRBV6-6, the J call TRBJ2-3; 8 bases are shared with TRBD2. Germline values: CDR1 MNHNY, CDR2 SVGAGI (reference sequence). Trimming took 0 bases from V and 5 from J; bases not matched to a gene: 1. This CDR3 has 14 amino acids. CDR3 coding DNA: TGTGCCAGCAGTTACTCCCTAGCGGGAGATACGCAGTATTTT. This codes for CASSYSLAGDTQYF.

This clonotype was counted many times. CDR3: CASSSGQGERNYGYTF. CDR3 nucleotide sequence: TGCGCCAGCAGCTCAGGACAGGGGGAGAGGAACTATGGCTACACCTTC. The rearrangement joins TRBV5-1 to TRBJ1-2; TRBD1 aligns across 10 bases. CDR3 length equals 16 residues. The J segment lost 2 bases and the V segment lost 3 bases, leaving 7 bases of the junction unmatched. Germline V gene lookup returns CDR1 SGHRS and CDR2 YFSETQ. Based on the CDR3 plus reference TRBV5-1 and TRBJ1-2, the full variable domain is KAGVTQTPRYLIKTRGQQVTLSCSPISGHRSVSWYQQTPGQGLQFLFEYFSETQRNKGNFPGRFSGRQFSNSRSEMNVSTLELGDSALYLCASSSGQGERNYGYTFGSGTRLTVV.

This clonotype was detected many times. The chain carries TRBV20-1 and TRBJ2-3; 8 positions agree with TRBD2. CDR3 length equals 13 residues. Per the germline V gene, CDR1 is DFQATT and CDR2 is SNEGSKA (reference sequence). Unmatched junction bases numbered 4, after V lost 7 bases and J lost 1 base. CDR3 sequence (DNA): TGCAGTGGAGGGCGGGAGGGCACAGATACGCAGTATTTT. This gives the protein CSGGREGTDTQYF.

This chain links TRBV28 with TRBJ2-7; 8 nucleotides match TRBD1. CDR3 size: 15 residues. The J segment lost 5 bases and the V segment lost 4 bases, leaving 10 bases of the junction unmatched. Germline lookup yields CDR1 MDHEN and CDR2 SYDVKM. The CDR3 spells CASSSGGRAGNEQYF. The CDR3 coding sequence is TGTGCCAGCAGTTCAGGGGGCCGGGCTGGGAACGAGCAGTACTTC.

This chain links TRBV6-1 with TRBJ1-2; tentative D call: TRBD1 (5 bases). This CDR3 has 12 amino acids. Germline V gene data show CDR1 as MNHNS and CDR2 as SASEGT. Deletions cut 7 bases from V and 8 bases from J, with 14 bases between. The CDR3 here is CASTMIGAGYTF. The CDR3 DNA reads TGTGCCAGCACCATGATAGGGGCCGGCTACACCTTC.

This clonotype was seen a few times. The CDR3 DNA follows: TGTGCCAGCTCCCTGACAGGGCCCCCACAAGAGACCCAGTACTTC. This sequence encodes CASSLTGPPQETQYF. The rearrangement uses TRBV18 and TRBJ2-5; TRBD1 aligns across 7 bases. This CDR3 spans 15 amino acids. Trimming removed 6 bases from V and 2 bases from J; junction bases left unmatched: 9. Germline CDR1 KGHSH, CDR2 LQKENI.

This clonotype was detected ten times or more. The rearrangement links TRBV5-1 to TRBJ2-5; D could derive from TRBD1 or TRBD2 (7 bases each). The ends were cut back, 3 bases at V and 3 bases at J, with 12 bases in the middle. The V gene's germline CDR1 is SGHRS and CDR2 YFSETQ. The CDR3 runs 14 residues. CDR3 protein: CASSSPGGEETQYF. The CDR3 DNA reads TGCGCCAGCAGCTCCCCAGGGGGGGAAGAGACCCAGTACTTC. Using reference TRBV5-1 and TRBJ2-5 for the parts outside the CDR3, the full variable domain is KAGVTQTPRYLIKTRGQQVTLSCSPISGHRSVSWYQQTPGQGLQFLFEYFSETQRNKGNFPGRFSGRQFSNSRSEMNVSTLELGDSALYLCASSSPGGEETQYFGPGTRLLVL.

A few counts support this clonotype. The rearrangement uses TRBV18 and TRBJ2-1; 8 bases map to TRBD1. The trim removed 2 bases at V and 1 base at J, leaving 4 bases unmatched. The CDR3 is 16 residues long. Germline-derived CDR1 and CDR2 are KGHSH and LQKENI. In DNA, the CDR3 is TGTGCCAGCTCACCATCCGGGACAGGTTCCTACAATGAGCAGTTCTTC. Its protein is CASSPSGTGSYNEQFF.

This clonotype appeared many times. This sequence joins TRBV12-3 or TRBV12-4 and TRBJ2-1; tentatively, D is TRBD1 (5 bases). This CDR3 is 15 amino acids long. The V gene lost 3 bases and the J gene lost 6 bases, with 15 bases spanning the gap. CDR3 DNA sequence: TGTGCCAGCAGTTTGGCCAATCAGGGTTCCAATGAGCAGTTCTTC. Protein sequence: CASSLANQGSNEQFF.

At least ten counts were recorded for this clonotype. V usage is TRBV12-5 and J usage is TRBJ2-5; TRBD2 aligns across 13 bases. CDR1 LGHNT and CDR2 FRNRAP come from the germline V gene. The CDR3 runs to 18 residues. Trimming took 3 bases from V and 1 from J; bases not matched to a gene: 8. CDR3 bases: TGTGCTAGTGGTTTTGCTCCGGGACTAGCGGGGTCCCAAGAGACCCAGTACTTC. Translating it yields CASGFAPGLAGSQETQYF.